This T cell receptor (beta chain) was identified in a study of shared clonotypes between healthy human individuals. About this clone itself: The antigen is not known.

In the authors' workflow: There were no quality scores in the junction-only immunoSEQ sequences, so filtering differed. The method was immunoSEQ multiplex PCR; TCRdb's version includes in-frame clones alone and lacks a portion of them. The DNA was the basis for D and trimming; V, J and clone size are from that table. The sample has approximately 2.5 million clones, roughly 93% seen once. Both subsets, CD45RA+ naive and CD45RA-negative memory, were split from the CD4+ cells. Looked up from germline, CDR1 is SGHRS and CDR2 is YFSETQ. This CDR3 has 13 amino acids. The V end was cut by 2 bases, the J end by 1 base, with 7 bases between. Overall study findings and caveats: Generally, estimated richness proved larger in naive subsets than it did in memory subsets.

This receptor was obtained from a man younger than 30 in good health. Some clones in this sample may be carry-over from other donors' samples. Material: naive CD4+ T cells from PBMCs. Regarding subset: CD45RA+ positively selected. The rearrangement uses TRBV5-1 and TRBJ2-7; D perhaps matches TRBD1 (5 bases). CDR3 residues: CASSLGESYEQYF. The DNA of the CDR3 is TGCGCCAGCAGCTTAGGGGAATCCTACGAGCAGTACTTC.